This T cell receptor (beta chain) appears in the sequencing data of a study of T cells in Graves' hyperthyroidism and ophthalmopathy. Study findings and constraints: Blood also contained most expanded thyroid clonotypes above 0.001. Model output signaled ophthalmopathy a median roughly six months ahead of onset.

Newly diagnosed patients aged 18 to 65 had hyperthyroidism of under 2 months' duration. Diagnosis rested on symptoms, serum thyroxine and TRAb, thyroid ultrasound, and orbital computed tomography. A remark on this clonotype: The target antigen is unknown.

The CDR3 consists of 14 residues. Germline CDR1 and CDR2: SEHNR and FQNEAQ (reference sequence). Trimming pared 2 bases from V and 6 bases from J, leaving 13 bases between. Amplified TCR beta CDR3 regions came from RNA transcripts. A first-round RT-PCR of the TCR CDR3 used the HTBI primer set. Using its own MiXCR run on the multiplex PCR reads, TCRdb lists one record per CDR3 protein. The repertoire has about 380,000 distinct CDR3 sequences, approximately 14% of them found once; the top ten carry more than 9.5%. Source material: blood. The sequence derives from a woman aged 60-75 years with Graves' hyperthyroidism. This chain connects TRBV7-9 to TRBJ1-1; D gene uncertain. Written as DNA, the CDR3 is TGTGCCAGCAGCTTAATTGGCCAAGCGTCTGAAGCTTTCTTT. Translating it yields CASSLIGQASEAFF. The variable domain in full, with the rest retrieved from reference TRBV7-9 and TRBJ1-1, is DTGVSQNPRHKITKRGQNVTFRCDPISEHNRLYWYRQTLGQGPEFLTYFQNEAQLEKSRLLSDRFSAERPKGSFSTLEIQRTEQGDSAMYLCASSLIGQASEAFFGQGTRLTVV.